A single sample is the source of the 29 T cell receptor beta chains below, sequenced in a study of CD8 T cells in Susac syndrome. Random hexamers were used to reverse transcribe an amount of roughly 0.5 to 1 ug RNA. TCRdb redid the calling of the immunoSEQ multiplex PCR reads with MiXCR, one entry per CDR3 protein. The data hold some 100,000 distinct CDR3 sequences, with approximately 95% observed a single time. The sequenced sample consisted of CD8+ T cells from PBMCs. These receptors all come from a human donor with Susac syndrome.

V and J are TRBV12-3 or TRBV12-4 and TRBJ2-5; D perhaps matches TRBD1 (6 bases). The CDR3 totals 14 residues. The germline V and J ends were trimmed by 6 bases and 3 bases, with 14 bases remaining between them. CDR3 residues: CASRSGDGEETQYF. CDR3 sequence (DNA): TGTGCCAGCAGATCAGGGGATGGGGAAGAGACCCAGTACTTC.

This clonotype was picked up a small number of times. The chain combines TRBV12-3 or TRBV12-4 with TRBJ2-2; D ambiguous. Trimming pared 5 bases from V and 4 bases from J, leaving 5 bases between. The CDR3 covers 12 residues. This CDR3 reads CASSPPTGELFF. The CDR3 region has the DNA TGTGCCAGCAGTCCCCCCACCGGGGAGCTGTTTTTT.

This chain joins TRBV12-3 or TRBV12-4 and TRBJ2-3; tentative D call: TRBD2 (6 bases). The ends were cut back, 5 bases at V and 11 bases at J, with 23 bases in the middle. The CDR3 loop spans 15 amino acids. This CDR3 is CASSPAGPPPSGQYF. In DNA form, the CDR3 reads TGTGCCAGCAGTCCAGCGGGCCCGCCCCCAAGTGGGCAGTATTTT.

The chain uses TRBV14 and TRBJ2-5; D not resolved. The CDR3 runs 16 residues. Trimming took 3 bases from V and 0 from J, leaving 14 bases between them. Germline CDR1 is SGHDN and CDR2 is FVKESK. In nucleotides, the CDR3 is TGTGCCAGCAGCCATTCCAGTACTTTATACCAAGAGACCCAGTACTTC. Translated: CASSHSSTLYQETQYF.

The J gene is TRBJ2-3, the V gene TRBV4-1, with 8 bases identical to TRBD2. V shed 1 base and J 5 bases; nucleotides not matched to a gene: 8. The CDR3 loop spans 16 amino acids. Germline V gene sequence: CDR1 MGHRA, CDR2 YSYEKL. The CDR3 DNA is TGCGCCAGCAGCCAAGTAGATCGACTAGCGATAGATACGCAGTATTTT. It translates to CASSQVDRLAIDTQYF.

The genes are TRBV7-3 and TRBJ2-5, with D possibly being TRBD1 or TRBD2 (5 bases each). Trimming stripped 0 bases from V and 2 bases from J, with 22 bases between. There are 19 residues in the CDR3. Germline V lookup: CDR1 SGHTA, CDR2 FQGTGA. CDR3 DNA: TGTGCCAGCAGCTTAACAGGAAGGTTGGGACGGGAACCACAAGAGACCCAGTACTTC. This encodes CASSLTGRLGREPQETQYF.

The chain has TRBV5-1 and TRBJ1-1, with 7 bases matching TRBD1. CDR1 and CDR2 from the germline V gene are SGHRS and YFSETQ. The CDR3 contains 15 residues. The trim removed 4 bases at V and 2 bases at J, leaving 8 bases unmatched. In DNA, the CDR3 is TGCGCCAGCAGCCCGCCCGGACAGGTTAACACTGAAGCTTTCTTT. Translation: CASSPPGQVNTEAFF.

The chain combines TRBV2 with TRBJ1-3; a possible D gene is TRBD1 (5 bases). The germline V gene encodes CDR1 SNHLY and CDR2 FYNNEI. CDR3 size: 14 residues. V gave up 6 bases and J gave up 0 bases, with 9 bases separating them. The CDR3 here is CASSLDSSGNTIYF. In nucleotides, the CDR3 is TGTGCCAGCAGCCTAGACAGCTCTGGAAACACCATATATTTT.

This clonotype appeared a single time. The chain carries TRBV6-5 and TRBJ2-5; 7 nucleotides align to TRBD1. Germline V gives CDR1 MNHEY, CDR2 SVGAGI. The J segment lost 3 bases and the V segment lost 7 bases, leaving 11 bases of the junction unmatched. CDR3 length: 15 amino acids. The CDR3 DNA is TGTGCCAGCACTGTAACCGGGACAGCAAAAGAGACCCAGTACTTC. Translating it yields CASTVTGTAKETQYF.

The chain uses TRBV3-1 and TRBJ2-4; no definite D call. The germline V and J ends were trimmed by 2 bases and 3 bases, with 17 bases remaining between them. CDR1 LGHDT and CDR2 YNNKEL come from the germline V gene (reference sequence). The length of the CDR3 is 17 residues. The CDR3 DNA follows: TGTGCCAGCAGCCAATCAGGCGACCCGTGGGACAAAAACATTCAGTACTTC. Protein product: CASSQSGDPWDKNIQYF.

The chain links TRBV29-1 to TRBJ2-1; 9 nucleotides line up with TRBD2. CDR3 length: 16 residues. Germline V gene sequence: CDR1 SQVTM, CDR2 ANQGSEA. The V and J ends lost 4 bases and 5 bases, in that order; junction bases with no gene match: 12. CDR3 nucleotide sequence: TGCAGCGTTGTATCGGCTAGCGGGGACGTCAACAATGAGCAGTTCTTC. Translated, it gives CSVVSASGDVNNEQFF.

This chain links TRBV29-1 with TRBJ2-1; 7 bases align to TRBD1. The germline V gene has CDR1 SQVTM and CDR2 ANQGSEA. CDR3 length: 14 amino acids. After removal of 7 bases from V and 3 bases from J, the junction contained 9 bases not matched to a gene. CDR3 region: CSARRGPYYNEQFF. The CDR3 bases are TGCAGCGCTAGAAGGGGGCCCTACTACAATGAGCAGTTCTTC.

The gene calls are TRBV7-3 and TRBJ2-5; no definite D call. Between the trimmed V and J ends, which lost 4 bases and 1 base, there was a span of 13 bases. Germline V gene lookup returns CDR1 SGHTA and CDR2 FQGTGA. CDR3 length: 15 residues. DNA for the CDR3: TGTGCCAGCAGCTCGGGCCACGGAGCCCAAGAGACCCAGTACTTC. This gives the protein CASSSGHGAQETQYF.

The rearrangement joins TRBV5-1 to TRBJ2-1; 9 bases line up with TRBD1. The CDR3 is 14 residues long. Germline V CDR1 and CDR2: SGHRS, YFSETQ. J gave up 9 bases and V 4 bases, and 8 bases lay outside the gene matches. The CDR3 reads CASSMGQGEREQFF. Here the CDR3 DNA reads TGCGCCAGCAGCATGGGACAGGGAGAGCGTGAGCAGTTCTTC.

This clonotype was detected only once. This sequence joins TRBV9 and TRBJ1-2; D not resolved. V lost 3 bases and J 9 bases, leaving 9 bases between the germline ends. Germline V gene data show CDR1 as SGDLS and CDR2 as YYNGEE. The CDR3 totals 11 residues. CDR3 DNA sequence: TGTGCCAGCAGCGGATCATCCAGCTACACCTTC. This gives the protein CASSGSSSYTF.

The rearrangement joins TRBV19 to TRBJ2-1; unclear D gene. Germline CDR1 LNHDA, CDR2 SQIVND (reference sequence). The CDR3 covers 14 residues. Trimming removed 7 bases from V and 0 bases from J, with 10 bases in between. In DNA, the CDR3 is TGTGCCAGTAAATGGAGAAGCTCCTACAATGAGCAGTTCTTC. It specifies CASKWRSSYNEQFF.

The rearrangement uses TRBV29-1 and TRBJ1-1; TRBD1 might be the D (5 bases). CDR1 is SQVTM and CDR2 is ANQGSEA in the germline V gene. The V gene lost 1 base and the J gene lost 5 bases, with 17 bases spanning the gap. This CDR3 spans 15 amino acids. This CDR3 is CSVEGGRLTRTEAFF. The CDR3 DNA reads TGCAGCGTTGAAGGGGGACGGCTGACGAGGACTGAAGCTTTCTTT.

Only one count was recorded for this clonotype. The chain recombines TRBV20-1 with TRBJ2-1, with D possibly being TRBD2 (6 bases). The CDR3 covers 13 residues. Trimming removed 3 bases at V and 7 bases at J, with 13 bases between. Germline values: CDR1 DFQATT, CDR2 SNEGSKA (reference sequence). The CDR3 DNA follows: TGCAGTGCTAGGGGAGGATTTGGAAATGAGCAGTTCTTC. Its translation is CSARGGFGNEQFF.

This clonotype was picked up one time. The chain recombines TRBV29-1 with TRBJ2-1; 9 bases map to TRBD2. The CDR3 contains 16 residues. Trimming removed 3 bases from V and 6 bases from J; junction bases left unmatched: 12. Germline assignment: CDR1 SQVTM and CDR2 ANQGSEA. This CDR3 is CSVDGGAAGGVNEQFF. In DNA form, the CDR3 reads TGCAGCGTTGACGGCGGAGCAGCGGGAGGAGTCAATGAGCAGTTCTTC.

J is TRBJ2-1 and V is TRBV25-1; weak D call: TRBD1 (5 bases). Trimming took 9 bases from V and 4 from J, leaving 19 bases between them. CDR3 size: 15 residues. The germline CDR1 and CDR2 sequences are MGHDK and SYGVNS. The CDR3 loop reads CARGALELVYNEQFF. CDR3 DNA sequence: TGTGCCAGAGGGGCACTCGAGTTAGTATACAATGAGCAGTTCTTC.

The chain joins TRBV7-2 to TRBJ1-6; the match to TRBD1 covers 7 bases. Germline V CDR1 and CDR2: SGHTA, FQGNSA. V shed 4 bases and J 7 bases; nucleotides not matched to a gene: 4. CDR3 length: 14 amino acids. CDR3 sequence reads: CASSSGQRNSPLHF. As DNA, the CDR3 is TGTGCCAGCAGCTCGGGACAGAGAAATTCACCCCTCCACTTT.

In this sample, this clonotype turned up a few times. The rearrangement joins TRBV29-1 to TRBJ1-1; no clear D gene. CDR1 and CDR2 from the germline V gene are SQVTM and ANQGSEA. CDR3 length: 12 residues. The V end lost 4 bases, the J end lost 10 bases, and 16 bases lay between the germline ends. The CDR3 loop is CSVVLPGVGAFF. The CDR3 DNA is TGCAGCGTTGTACTCCCTGGGGTTGGAGCTTTCTTT.

The chain employs TRBV2 and TRBJ2-1, with 7 bases identical to TRBD2. The germline V gene has CDR1 SNHLY and CDR2 FYNNEI. Unmatched junction bases numbered 8, after V lost 0 bases and J lost 9 bases. The length of the CDR3 is 15 residues. This CDR3 is CASSEAWGTIGEQFF. The DNA of the CDR3 is TGTGCCAGCAGTGAAGCGTGGGGGACTATAGGTGAGCAGTTCTTC. The whole variable domain, remainder taken from reference TRBV2 and TRBJ2-1, is EPEVTQTPSHQVTQMGQEVILRCVPISNHLYFYWYRQILGQKVEFLVSFYNNEISEKSEIFDDQFSVERPDGSNFTLKIRSTKLEDSAMYFCASSEAWGTIGEQFFGPGTRLTVL.

The chain joins TRBV28 to TRBJ2-1; maybe TRBD1 (6 bases). Per germline, CDR1 MDHEN and CDR2 SYDVKM. The V end lost 3 bases, the J end lost 0 bases, and 9 bases lay between the germline ends. The CDR3 has 15 residues. The CDR3 nucleotides are TGTGCCAGCAGTTTCAGAGGGGGCTCCTACAATGAGCAGTTCTTC. It codes for CASSFRGGSYNEQFF. The whole variable domain, remainder taken from reference TRBV28 and TRBJ2-1, is DVKVTQSSRYLVKRTGEKVFLECVQDMDHENMFWYRQDPGLGLRLIYFSYDVKMKEKGDIPEGYSVSREKKERFSLILESASTNQTSMYLCASSFRGGSYNEQFFGPGTRLTVL.

This chain connects TRBV27 to TRBJ1-5; D is possibly TRBD1 (5 bases). The V end lost 6 bases, the J end lost 7 bases, and 13 bases lay between the germline ends. The CDR3 extends over 13 amino acids. Germline CDR1 is MNHEY and CDR2 is SMNVEV (reference sequence). The CDR3 region is CASSAGASQPQHF. The CDR3 DNA is TGTGCCAGCAGCGCCGGGGCTTCCCAGCCCCAGCATTTT.

The genes are TRBV3-1 and TRBJ1-1; D is unclear. The ends were cut back, 3 bases at V and 2 bases at J, with 7 bases in the middle. CDR1 and CDR2 from the germline V gene are LGHDT and YNNKEL (reference sequence). The CDR3 is made up of 13 amino acids. The CDR3: CASSQASNTEAFF. CDR3 DNA sequence: TGTGCCAGCAGCCAGGCCAGTAACACTGAAGCTTTCTTT.

V is TRBV2 and J is TRBJ2-7; the D gene is possibly TRBD2 (5 bases). Germline V lookup: CDR1 SNHLY, CDR2 FYNNEI. The CDR3 is made up of 14 amino acids. Trimming stripped 7 bases from V and 3 bases from J, with 16 bases between. This CDR3 is CASKEVGWGYEQYF. Written as DNA, the CDR3 is TGTGCCAGCAAGGAGGTCGGATGGGGCTACGAGCAGTACTTC. The variable domain in full, with the rest retrieved from reference TRBV2 and TRBJ2-7, is EPEVTQTPSHQVTQMGQEVILRCVPISNHLYFYWYRQILGQKVEFLVSFYNNEISEKSEIFDDQFSVERPDGSNFTLKIRSTKLEDSAMYFCASKEVGWGYEQYFGPGTRLTVT.

The CDR3 DNA follows: TGCGCCAGCAGCCACTTTACCGTAGCGGGACCCTACAATGAGCAGTTCTTC. It is translated as CASSHFTVAGPYNEQFF. This chain uses TRBV4-1 with TRBJ2-1; 8 nucleotides align to TRBD2. Per the germline V gene, CDR1 is MGHRA and CDR2 is YSYEKL. There are 17 residues in the CDR3. Losses at the gene ends were 3 bases for V and 2 bases for J; bases not matched to a gene: 9.

The chain uses TRBV20-1 and TRBJ1-1; D remains ambiguous. The germline CDR1 and CDR2 sequences are DFQATT and SNEGSKA (reference sequence). The CDR3 runs to 15 residues. Between the trimmed V and J ends, which lost 0 bases and 1 base, there was a span of 12 bases. The CDR3 region has the DNA TGCAGTGCTAGAGATCTTGGAGAACCGAACACTGAAGCTTTCTTT. It specifies CSARDLGEPNTEAFF.